The 25 T cell receptor beta chains listed next were all sequenced from one sample in a study of blood T cell repertoires in COVID-19. TCRdb's table, derived via immunoSEQ multiplex PCR, lists solely in-frame clones and lacks some. The profile shows 380,000 or so clones, around 89% of them singletons. Specimen: peripheral blood. The receptors originated from a man aged 40-55 years with acute or convalescent COVID-19.

The V gene is TRBV13, the J gene TRBJ1-2; D gene uncertain. The CDR3 is made up of 16 amino acids. Germline lookup yields CDR1 PRHDT and CDR2 FYEKMQ (reference sequence). Trimming removed 8 bases at V and 5 bases at J, with 24 bases between. DNA of the CDR3: TGTGCCAGCGGGTTCTTTGGGCGAACTAGGACGTATGGCTACACCTTC. As protein: CASGFFGRTRTYGYTF. The full variable domain, its missing parts supplied by reference TRBV13 and TRBJ1-2, is AAGVIQSPRHLIKEKRETATLKCYPIPRHDTVYWYQQGPGQDPQFLISFYEKMQSDKGSIPDRFSAQQFSDYHSELNMSSLELGDSALYFCASGFFGRTRTYGYTFGSGTRLTVV.

The DNA for the CDR3 is TGTGCCACCAGCAGAGTTAGACAGGGCCCAGATACGCAGTATTTT. Its translation is CATSRVRQGPDTQYF. V and J are TRBV15 and TRBJ2-3; 7 bases are shared with TRBD1. CDR3 length: 15 amino acids. V shed 1 base and J 4 bases; nucleotides not matched to a gene: 5. Germline V gene lookup returns CDR1 LNHNV and CDR2 YYDKDF (reference sequence).

The chain links TRBV6-2 or TRBV6-3 to TRBJ2-3; 11 positions agree with TRBD2. With 6 bases clipped from V and 6 bases from J, the junction kept 8 bases outside the gene matches. Germline loops: CDR1 MNHEY, CDR2 SVGEGT. The CDR3 consists of 15 residues. The CDR3 spells CASSLSGGAPDTQYF. DNA of the CDR3: TGTGCCAGCAGCCTTAGCGGGGGGGCCCCGGATACGCAGTATTTT.

With regard to this clone: In the same sample, other DNA sequences code for this CDR3. This chain connects TRBV18 to TRBJ1-1; D possibly corresponds to TRBD1 (5 bases). Trimming stripped 3 bases from V and 4 bases from J, with 9 bases between. CDR1 and CDR2 from the germline V gene are KGHSH and LQKENI. This CDR3 region has 13 residues. DNA for the CDR3: TGTGCCAGCTCACCGCAGGGTGGCACTGAAGCTTTCTTT. This translates into CASSPQGGTEAFF.

CDR3 amino acids: CASSSPTINEKLFF. The DNA for the CDR3 is TGTGCCAGCAGCTCGCCGACTATTAATGAAAAACTGTTTTTT. V usage is TRBV11-2 and J usage is TRBJ1-4; D is unclear. There are 14 residues in the CDR3. Looked up from germline, CDR1 is SGHAT and CDR2 is FQNNGV. Trimming left V 4 bases short and J 4 bases short, with 10 bases between.

Comments on this clone: The sample contains more than one DNA sequence encoding this CDR3. CDR3 nucleotide sequence: TGTGCCAGCAGCTTAGGGCGGGGGTCCTACGAGCAGTACTTC. Its translation is CASSLGRGSYEQYF. This chain uses TRBV11-2 with TRBJ2-7; 7 nucleotides match TRBD2. Trimming at V came to 1 base and at J to 1 base, leaving 1 base not matched to a gene. The CDR3 has 14 residues. Germline V gene data show CDR1 as SGHAT and CDR2 as FQNNGV.

The chain couples TRBV3-1 (or the pseudogene TRBV3-2) to TRBJ1-1, with 7 bases that match TRBD1. This CDR3 is built from 17 residues. J lost 1 base, V lost 2 bases, and 10 bases had no gene match. Germline values: CDR1 LGHDT, CDR2 YNNKEL (reference sequence). The CDR3, as DNA: TGTGCCAGCAGCCAACCGTGGGCGGGACAGAAGAACACTGAAGCTTTCTTT. As protein: CASSQPWAGQKNTEAFF.

The V and J genes are TRBV15 and TRBJ1-1, with a weak D call TRBD1 (6 bases). The CDR3 runs 15 residues. The V end lost 0 bases, the J end lost 0 bases, and 8 bases lay between the germline ends. The germline CDR1 and CDR2 sequences are LNHNV and YYDKDF (reference sequence). The CDR3 nucleotides are TGTGCCACCAGCAGAGATGGACAGCTGAACACTGAAGCTTTCTTT. Translation gives CATSRDGQLNTEAFF.

This rearrangement joins TRBV10-3 to TRBJ2-1, with a possible D match to TRBD1 (6 bases). Germline CDR1 and CDR2: ENHRY and SYGVKD. Trimming removed 7 bases from V and 0 bases from J, with 10 bases in between. The CDR3 contains 14 residues. CDR3 bases: TGTGCCATCATGGACAGCAGCTCCTACAATGAGCAGTTCTTC. It translates to CAIMDSSSYNEQFF.

The genes are TRBV4-2 and TRBJ2-2, with 8 bases aligning to TRBD1. The germline CDR1 and CDR2 sequences are LGHNA and YNFKEQ. This CDR3 region has 16 residues. V trimming: 1 base; J trimming: 6 bases; junction bases outside the gene matches: 7. The CDR3 here is CASSQGMQGAAGELFF. In nucleotides, the CDR3 is TGTGCCAGCAGCCAAGGAATGCAGGGGGCGGCCGGGGAGCTGTTTTTT.

This chain connects TRBV9 to TRBJ1-1; the D gene is possibly TRBD1 (5 bases). V dropped 0 bases and J dropped 3 bases, with 9 bases sitting between them. CDR1 SGDLS and CDR2 YYNGEE come from the germline V gene. The CDR3 length is 14 residues. Here the CDR3 reads CASSVAIGDTEAFF. Written as DNA, the CDR3 is TGTGCCAGCAGCGTAGCTATAGGGGACACTGAAGCTTTCTTT. Full variable domain (outside the CDR3, taken from reference TRBV9 and TRBJ1-1): DSGVTQTPKHLITATGQRVTLRCSPRSGDLSVYWYQQSLDQGLQFLIQYYNGEERAKGNILERFSAQQFPDLHSELNLSSLELGDSALYFCASSVAIGDTEAFFGQGTRLTVV.

As for this clone: The identical CDR3 is also encoded by other nucleotide sequences in the sample. The rearrangement joins TRBV27 to TRBJ2-1; TRBD1 matches 9 bases. The V gene's germline CDR1 is MNHEY and CDR2 SMNVEV (reference sequence). V shed 3 bases, J shed 5 bases, and the junction held 5 bases outside the gene matches. CDR3 size: 15 residues. CDR3 loop: CASSFGTGRNNEQFF. The CDR3 region has the DNA TGTGCCAGCAGTTTCGGGACAGGGAGAAACAATGAGCAGTTCTTC.

The chain joins TRBV5-4 to TRBJ1-1; 7 nucleotides align to TRBD1. This CDR3 region has 12 residues. With 3 bases clipped from V and 7 bases from J, the junction kept 3 bases outside the gene matches. Germline V gene lookup returns CDR1 SGHNT and CDR2 YYREEE (reference sequence). The CDR3 sequence is CASSSQGLEAFF. CDR3 nucleotides: TGTGCCAGCAGCTCACAGGGGCTTGAAGCTTTCTTT.

This sequence joins TRBV4-2 and TRBJ2-3; perhaps TRBD2 as D (6 bases). Germline lookup yields CDR1 LGHNA and CDR2 YNFKEQ. The CDR3 loop spans 17 amino acids. V shed 5 bases and J shed 2 bases, with 20 bases lying between them. The CDR3 spells CASSVLLFSGVTDTQYF. In nucleotides, the CDR3 is TGTGCCAGCAGCGTCCTCCTTTTTTCGGGGGTCACAGATACGCAGTATTTT.

The genes are TRBV30 and TRBJ1-5, with no clear D. Trimming shortened V by 7 bases and J by 2 bases, and 12 bases separated the two germline ends. Per the germline V gene, CDR1 is GTSNPN and CDR2 is SVGIG (reference sequence). This CDR3 is built from 13 residues. The CDR3 reads CAYSSPGNQPQHF. The CDR3 DNA reads as TGTGCCTACTCGTCCCCGGGCAATCAGCCCCAGCATTTT.

This sequence joins TRBV5-1 and TRBJ2-5; TRBD1 matches at 8 bases. With V trimmed by 4 bases and J by 5 bases, 13 bases remained unmatched. The V gene's germline CDR1 is SGHRS and CDR2 YFSETQ. The CDR3 consists of 16 residues. Here the CDR3 DNA reads TGCGCCAGCAGCCCCGGAGGACAGGGAAATTGGGAGACCCAGTACTTC. Protein product: CASSPGGQGNWETQYF.

CDR3: CASSLGVWRQPKSSSYNEQFF. CDR3 DNA sequence: TGTGCCAGCAGCTTAGGGGTTTGGAGACAGCCGAAATCGAGCTCCTACAATGAGCAGTTCTTC. This chain links TRBV7-8 with TRBJ2-1; the D gene is possibly TRBD1 (5 bases). Looked up from germline, CDR1 is SGHVS and CDR2 is FQNEAQ. The CDR3 runs 21 residues. Trimming removed 1 base from V and 0 bases from J, with 25 bases in between.

This CDR3 reads CASSLGGINTDTQYF. As DNA, the CDR3 is TGTGCCAGCAGCTTGGGGGGGATAAACACAGATACGCAGTATTTT. The gene calls are TRBV7-3 and TRBJ2-3; 7 nucleotides line up with TRBD2. The CDR3 has 15 residues. The germline V gene has CDR1 SGHTA and CDR2 FQGTGA. V was pared by 3 bases and J by 2 bases, with 5 bases of the junction left unmatched.

The gene calls are TRBV7-8 and TRBJ2-1, with 7 bases aligning to TRBD2. The J segment lost 9 bases and the V segment lost 7 bases, leaving 15 bases of the junction unmatched. Germline-derived CDR1 and CDR2 are SGHVS and FQNEAQ. The CDR3 has 15 residues. CDR3 in DNA: TGTGCCAGCATCACTAGGGCTAGCGGAGTAGGTGAGCAGTTCTTC. This codes for CASITRASGVGEQFF.

A single count supports this clone. This chain joins TRBV10-3 and TRBJ2-2; 13 bases match TRBD2. Germline CDR1 is ENHRY and CDR2 is SYGVKD. V shed 1 base, J shed 6 bases, and the junction held 5 bases outside the gene matches. This CDR3 is 17 amino acids long. The CDR3 here is CAISELWTSGGPGELFF. For the CDR3, the DNA is TGTGCCATCAGTGAGTTGTGGACTAGCGGGGGACCCGGGGAGCTGTTTTTT.

The chain is built from TRBV3-1 (or the pseudogene TRBV3-2) and TRBJ2-7; 11 bases line up with TRBD2. Germline V gene sequence: CDR1 LGHDT, CDR2 YNNKEL (reference sequence). V shed 4 bases and J 4 bases; nucleotides not matched to a gene: 3. The CDR3 has 14 amino acids. CDR3 DNA: TGTGCCAGCAGCCTGGGACTAGCGGAATACGAGCAGTACTTC. Its protein is CASSLGLAEYEQYF.

This clone was seen just once. The rearrangement links TRBV27 to TRBJ2-5, with 7 positions matching TRBD2. V was clipped by 9 bases and J by 5 bases; unmatched bases: 15. CDR1 is MNHEY and CDR2 is SMNVEV in the germline V gene (reference sequence). The CDR3 consists of 15 residues. CDR3 region: CASGRAREFLETQYF. CDR3 in DNA: TGTGCCAGTGGTCGGGCGCGGGAGTTTTTGGAGACCCAGTACTTC.

The gene calls are TRBV5-1 and TRBJ1-3; D not certain. The germline V gene encodes CDR1 SGHRS and CDR2 YFSETQ. This CDR3 spans 15 amino acids. Trimming removed 0 bases from V and 0 bases from J, with 7 bases in between. CDR3 sequence: CASSLDSLSGNTIYF. Written as DNA, the CDR3 is TGCGCCAGCAGCTTGGACAGCCTCTCTGGAAACACCATATATTTT. Full variable domain (remainder filled in from reference TRBV5-1 and TRBJ1-3): KAGVTQTPRYLIKTRGQQVTLSCSPISGHRSVSWYQQTPGQGLQFLFEYFSETQRNKGNFPGRFSGRQFSNSRSEMNVSTLELGDSALYLCASSLDSLSGNTIYFGEGSWLTVV.

The CDR3 reads CASSPRTSGGLNTGELFF. The CDR3 DNA sequence: TGTGCCAGCAGTCCCAGGACTAGCGGGGGTCTGAACACCGGGGAGCTGTTTTTT. The rearrangement uses TRBV28 and TRBJ2-2, with 13 bases identical to TRBD2. The germline V gene has CDR1 MDHEN and CDR2 SYDVKM. The CDR3 sequence is 18 residues long. V was pared by 5 bases and J by 1 base, with 7 bases of the junction left unmatched.

J is TRBJ2-2 and V is TRBV7-3; 8 bases agree with TRBD2. The CDR3 covers 16 residues. Germline V CDR1 and CDR2: SGHTA, FQGTGA. Unmatched junction bases numbered 6, after V lost 2 bases and J lost 4 bases. The chain's CDR3 is CASSLDSGGLTGELFF. The CDR3 coding sequence is TGTGCCAGCAGCTTAGACAGCGGGGGCCTCACCGGGGAGCTGTTTTTT.